This TCR beta chain was captured by sequencing in a study of T cell clones after liver transplantation. Study-level background: Post-transplant blood was tracked for graft-donor-reactive T cell clones identified in a pre-transplant mixed lymphocyte reaction. Standard immunosuppression, with no induction, continued until 12-24 months after transplant.

Sequenced by immunoSEQ multiplex PCR; TCRdb stores in-frame clones only, minus some. The table has tens of thousands of clones, over 80% seen once; the top ten hold roughly 2.8%. The CDR3 spans 14 residues. Trimming shortened V by 5 bases and J by 5 bases, and 16 bases separated the two germline ends. The V gene's germline CDR1 is LGHNA and CDR2 YSLEER. The chain couples TRBV4-3 to TRBJ2-7, with D maybe TRBD2 (6 bases). The sequencing here drew on CD4+ T cells from blood, taken at the 22-month timepoint. The sequence derives from a human patient who received a liver transplant. T cells may partly derive from the graft donor. The CDR3 bases are TGCGCCAGCAGCGGGGGGAAAGCGCTAGACGAGCAGTACTTC. Amino acids: CASSGGKALDEQYF.